Detailed here is one T cell receptor (beta chain). This sample was included in a study of blood T cells in healthy people across ages. Together with a sample-barcoded 5' primer, a J-beta primer mix was included in a second PCR lasting roughly 6 to 12 cycles. TCRdb re-called the 5' RACE reads through MiXCR, storing one row per CDR3 protein. The sample records over 1,500,000 distinct CDR3 sequences, about 50% being singletons. Sequencing used blood. The sequence was collected from a woman in her thirties or forties in good health.

The CDR3 loop reads CASRYDASVPYNEQFF. The CDR3 DNA reads as TGTGCCAGCAGGTACGACGCGAGCGTACCGTACAATGAGCAGTTCTTC. V usage is TRBV7-3 and J usage is TRBJ2-1; D unclear. The CDR3 length is 16 residues. CDR1 and CDR2 (germline): SGHTA, FQGTGA. V lost 6 bases and J lost 4, with 19 bases in between. Drawing the rest from reference TRBV7-3 and TRBJ2-1, the complete variable domain is GAGVSQTPSNKVTEKGKYVELRCDPISGHTALYWYRQSLGQGPEFLIYFQGTGAADDSGLPNDRFFAVRPEGSVSTLKIQRTERGDSAVYLCASRYDASVPYNEQFFGPGTRLTVL.